The 27 T cell receptor beta chains below come from one sample, sequenced in a study of T cell responses to AZD1222 COVID-19 vaccine. Only in-frame clones appear in the TCRdb table, and some are missing; sequencing was by immunoSEQ multiplex PCR. Of under 170,000 clones in the sample, about 93% were seen once. The sample consisted of peripheral blood, taken on day 0 of AZD1222 vaccination. The source of these receptors is an adult in good health.

The chain links TRBV6-1 to TRBJ1-5, with D possibly matching TRBD1 (5 bases). Between the trimmed V and J ends, which lost 3 bases and 6 bases, there was a span of 9 bases. Looked up from germline, CDR1 is MNHNS and CDR2 is SASEGT. The CDR3 has 13 residues. In nucleotides, the CDR3 is TGTGCCAGCAGTGAGCAGGGTCGTCAGCCCCAGCATTTT. It specifies CASSEQGRQPQHF.

This sequence joins TRBV5-4 and TRBJ1-2, with 7 bases fitting TRBD1. V trimming: 0 bases; J trimming: 4 bases; junction bases outside the gene matches: 3. From germline, CDR1 is SGHNT and CDR2 YYREEE (reference sequence). The CDR3 is made up of 14 amino acids. CDR3 sequence: CASSLEGAGYGYTF. CDR3 DNA: TGTGCCAGCAGCTTGGAGGGGGCGGGCTATGGCTACACCTTC.

The genes are TRBV2 and TRBJ2-2, with TRBD2 as a possible D gene (5 bases). This CDR3 comprises 14 residues. V was pared by 7 bases and J by 1 base, with 10 bases between. CDR1 and CDR2 from the germline V gene are SNHLY and FYNNEI. This chain's CDR3 is CASKIRGNTGELFF. The CDR3 nucleotides are TGTGCCAGCAAAATTCGGGGGAACACCGGGGAGCTGTTTTTT. Using reference TRBV2 and TRBJ2-2 for the parts outside the CDR3, the full variable domain is EPEVTQTPSHQVTQMGQEVILRCVPISNHLYFYWYRQILGQKVEFLVSFYNNEISEKSEIFDDQFSVERPDGSNFTLKIRSTKLEDSAMYFCASKIRGNTGELFFGEGSRLTVL.

V is TRBV25-1 and J is TRBJ1-1; the D is unclear. This CDR3 has 13 amino acids. The germline V and J ends were trimmed by 2 bases and 5 bases, with 9 bases remaining between them. Germline CDR1 MGHDK, CDR2 SYGVNS. The CDR3 coding sequence is TGTGCCAGCAGTGAAGGTATCGCAACTGAAGCTTTCTTT. Translation gives CASSEGIATEAFF.

This clone was observed a single time. The chain links TRBV10-3 to TRBJ2-3, with D uncertain. Germline V gene data show CDR1 as ENHRY and CDR2 as SYGVKD. Trimming stripped 0 bases from V and 0 bases from J, with 13 bases between. The CDR3 totals 17 residues. This CDR3 is CAISESRSVTSTDTQYF. CDR3 nucleotides: TGTGCCATCAGTGAGTCTCGGTCTGTAACTAGCACAGATACGCAGTATTTT.

This chain links TRBV7-9 with TRBJ1-6; no firm D call. Germline assignment: CDR1 SEHNR and CDR2 FQNEAQ (reference sequence). This CDR3 region has 14 residues. The ends were cut back, 7 bases at V and 10 bases at J, with 17 bases in the middle. The CDR3 loop reads CASTPNEIGSPLHF. CDR3 nucleotide sequence: TGTGCCAGCACCCCTAACGAGATTGGGTCACCCCTCCACTTT.

The rearrangement uses TRBV24-1 and TRBJ2-2, with 8 nucleotides matching TRBD2. There are 16 residues in the CDR3. V gave up 9 bases and J gave up 7 bases; unmatched junction bases: 15. The germline V gene encodes CDR1 KGHDR and CDR2 SFDVKD. The CDR3 DNA reads as TGTGCCACCCTCCTAGGCGGGAGGATATTGGACGGGGAGCTGTTTTTT. Translated: CATLLGGRILDGELFF.

The rearrangement links TRBV21-1 to TRBJ2-1; the DNA was not used to check the table's D call, TRBD2. TRBV21-1 is reported as a pseudogene. The CDR3 spans 16 residues. The CDR3 region has the DNA TGTGCCAGCAGCCCCAAGCGACTAGCGACCTACAATGAGCAGTTCTTC. It codes for CASSPKRLATYNEQFF.

The rearrangement joins TRBV23-1 to TRBJ1-6; D is undetermined. TRBV23-1 is reported as an ORF; its role is uncertain. The CDR3 sequence is 15 residues long. With 1 base removed from V and 0 bases from J, the gap between germline ends came to 4 bases. In nucleotides, the CDR3 is TGCGCCAGCAGTCAATACAGCTCCTATAATTCACCCCTCCACTTT. Translating gives CASSQYSSYNSPLHF.

J is TRBJ1-1 and V is TRBV7-9; D remains unclear. Germline CDR1 reads SEHNR; CDR2 reads FQNEAQ (reference sequence). The CDR3 is made up of 14 amino acids. Trimming stripped 6 bases from V and 5 bases from J, with 16 bases between. CDR3 bases: TGTGCCAGCAGTAAAAATTGGGGAAGGACTGAAGCTTTCTTT. Amino acid sequence: CASSKNWGRTEAFF.

This chain links TRBV5-4 with TRBJ2-2; 7 nucleotides agree with TRBD1. CDR1 is SGHNT, CDR2 YYREEE, per germline (reference sequence). This CDR3 has 15 amino acids. The V and J ends lost 0 bases and 1 base, in that order; junction bases with no gene match: 0. CDR3 region: CASSLDRGNTGELFF. The DNA of the CDR3 is TGTGCCAGCAGCTTGGACAGGGGGAACACCGGGGAGCTGTTTTTT.

Only one count was recorded for this clone. The CDR3 spells CASNSIPGQGSAGELFF. Here the CDR3 DNA reads TGTGCCAGCAATTCTATCCCGGGACAGGGGTCAGCCGGGGAGCTGTTTTTT. The rearrangement links TRBV27 to TRBJ2-2; 10 bases map to TRBD1. V lost 7 bases to trimming and J lost 6 bases; unmatched junction nucleotides: 14. Germline V gene lookup returns CDR1 MNHEY and CDR2 SMNVEV (reference sequence). The CDR3 contains 17 residues.

V gene TRBV2 combines with J gene TRBJ2-1, with a weak D call TRBD2 (5 bases). V was clipped by 5 bases and J by 9 bases, with 11 bases between them. The germline V gene encodes CDR1 SNHLY and CDR2 FYNNEI. The CDR3 is 12 residues long. The CDR3 region has the DNA TGTGCCAGCAGTACTAGGGCGGGTGAGCAGTTCTTC. Encoded protein: CASSTRAGEQFF.

V is TRBV2 and J is TRBJ2-7; D is perhaps TRBD2 (6 bases). Trimming took 5 bases from V and 1 from J, leaving 6 bases between them. The CDR3 is 12 amino acids. Per germline, CDR1 SNHLY and CDR2 FYNNEI. Written as DNA, the CDR3 is TGTGCCAGCAGTCGGGAGTCCTACGAGCAGTACGTC. Translated: CASSRESYEQYV.

The J gene is TRBJ1-2, the V gene TRBV6-5; TRBD1 aligns across 7 bases. The junction had 5 bases not matched to a gene; V was cut back by 2 bases and J by 8 bases. CDR3 length: 13 amino acids. Per germline, CDR1 MNHEY and CDR2 SVGAGI. The DNA for the CDR3 is TGTGCCAGCAGTTACCCCGGACAGGCGGGCTACACCTTC. This translates into CASSYPGQAGYTF.

The rearrangement joins TRBV5-5 to TRBJ1-6; D may be TRBD1 (5 bases). Trimming shortened V by 1 base and J by 5 bases, and 10 bases separated the two germline ends. CDR3 size: 15 residues. CDR1 is SGHKS and CDR2 is YYEKEE in the germline V gene (reference sequence). The CDR3 DNA sequence: TGTGCCAGCAGCTTGTACCCAGGGAATAATTCACCCCTCCACTTT. This gives the protein CASSLYPGNNSPLHF.

V gene TRBV2 combines with J gene TRBJ1-6, with unresolved D. Per the germline V gene, CDR1 is SNHLY and CDR2 is FYNNEI. The V gene lost 8 bases and the J gene lost 9 bases, with 20 bases spanning the gap. The CDR3 is made up of 15 amino acids. CDR3 loop: CASLTTGNQGSPLHF. CDR3 nucleotides: TGTGCCAGCCTCACGACTGGGAACCAAGGTTCACCCCTCCACTTT.

This clone was counted once. The rearrangement joins TRBV6-5 to TRBJ1-1, with 9 bases that match TRBD1. Germline CDR1 reads MNHEY; CDR2 reads SVGAGI. The CDR3 is 15 amino acids. Germline trimming cut 8 bases from V and 1 base from J; bases unmatched to any gene: 8. This chain's CDR3 is CASRPGTGTNTEAFF. The CDR3, as DNA: TGTGCCAGCCGTCCCGGGACAGGGACGAACACTGAAGCTTTCTTT.

This clone appeared a single time. The V call is TRBV2, the J call TRBJ1-6, with D unresolved. The V gene's germline CDR1 is SNHLY and CDR2 FYNNEI. Trimming removed 3 bases from V and 4 bases from J, with 19 bases in between. This CDR3 is 18 amino acids long. The chain's CDR3 is CASSEAPTPALYNSPLHF. For the CDR3, the DNA is TGTGCCAGCAGTGAGGCCCCCACTCCAGCCTTATATAATTCACCCCTCCACTTT.

The chain joins TRBV20-1 to TRBJ2-3; D not resolved. V was trimmed by 3 bases and J by 6 bases, leaving 19 bases between them. The CDR3 has 15 amino acids. The germline V gene encodes CDR1 DFQATT and CDR2 SNEGSKA (reference sequence). The CDR3 sequence: CSASGPGPARDTQYF. CDR3 nucleotide sequence: TGCAGTGCTAGTGGCCCCGGGCCCGCGCGGGATACGCAGTATTTT.

This chain links TRBV18 with TRBJ1-1; D gene ambiguous. CDR3 length equals 12 residues. V was trimmed by 3 bases and J by 8 bases, leaving 10 bases between them. Germline CDR1 and CDR2: KGHSH and LQKENI. CDR3 region: CASSPHGLEAFF. The CDR3 nucleotides read TGTGCCAGCTCACCTCACGGGCTGGAAGCTTTCTTT. Looking up the rest from reference TRBV18 and TRBJ1-1 gives the full variable domain: NAGVMQNPRHLVRRRGQEARLRCSPMKGHSHVYWYRQLPEEGLKFMVYLQKENIIDESGMPKERFSAEFPKEGPSILRIQQVVRGDSAAYFCASSPHGLEAFFGQGTRLTVV.

The V and J genes are TRBV10-2 and TRBJ1-1, with a possible D match to TRBD1 (5 bases). CDR3 size: 14 residues. V was shortened by 4 bases and J by 7 bases, with 16 bases between the two germline ends. From germline, CDR1 is WSHSY and CDR2 SAAADI. The CDR3, as DNA: TGCGCCAGCAGTGGCCCGGGGGAACGTGGTGAAGCTTTCTTT. Translating it yields CASSGPGERGEAFF.

The chain joins TRBV5-1 to TRBJ1-6; weak D call: TRBD1 (6 bases). CDR3 length: 15 amino acids. Germline lookup yields CDR1 SGHRS and CDR2 YFSETQ. V was pared by 4 bases and J by 5 bases, with 13 bases between. DNA for the CDR3: TGCGCCAGCAGCGGGATGACAGGCGATAATTCACCCCTCCACTTT. Translating gives CASSGMTGDNSPLHF.

This chain uses TRBV15 with TRBJ1-2; D ambiguous. This CDR3 contains 16 residues. Trimming took off 0 bases at V and 1 base at J, with 12 bases between the two ends. The V gene's germline CDR1 is LNHNV and CDR2 YYDKDF (reference sequence). CDR3 bases: TGTGCCACCAGCAGAGATCGAGGCGCAGTTAACTATGGCTACACCTTC. It specifies CATSRDRGAVNYGYTF.

On this clone: The junction shows a germline mismatch at one end, possibly a read error. V gene TRBV6-1 combines with J gene TRBJ1-1, with 8 positions matching TRBD1. Germline assignment: CDR1 MNHNS and CDR2 SASEGT. The CDR3 has 14 residues. This CDR3 is CASIEGTGNTEAFF. The DNA of the CDR3 is TGTGCCAGCATTGAAGGGACAGGAAACACTGAAGCTTTCTTT.

The chain is built from TRBV3-1 (or the pseudogene TRBV3-2) and TRBJ2-5; D call uncertain. There are 13 residues in the CDR3. Per the germline V gene, CDR1 is LGHDT and CDR2 is YNNKEL (reference sequence). Trimming cost V 1 base and J 3 bases, with 6 bases left between them. Here the CDR3 DNA reads TGTGCCAGCAGCCAAGGGCCGAAAGAGACCCAGTACTTC. Encoded protein: CASSQGPKETQYF.

The CDR3 is CASSPLSRDDEQFF. CDR3 in DNA: TGTGCCAGCTCACCACTCTCCAGGGACGATGAGCAGTTCTTC. This sequence joins TRBV18 and TRBJ2-1; D is possibly TRBD1 or TRBD2 (5 bases each). Germline-derived CDR1 and CDR2 are KGHSH and LQKENI. Trimming cost V 1 base and J 8 bases, with 12 bases left between them. CDR3 length equals 14 residues.